The sample holds many counts of the clone carrying this T cell receptor (beta chain). Its cognate antigen is unknown. The germline gives CDR1 LNHNV, CDR2 YYDKDF (reference sequence). This CDR3 spans 13 amino acids. V was cut by 0 bases and J by 5 bases, with 7 bases left in between. This sample was taken from a study of response to subunit inactivated influenza vaccine. Overall study results and limits: Authors suggested each seasonal influenza vaccination recruits few new T cells.

Each CDR3 protein gets one entry after TCRdb re-called the RT-PCR reads with MiXCR. The table lists 500,000 or so distinct CDR3 sequences, 15% to 20% of them singletons. This receptor was identified in a man in his fifties or sixties who received an inactivated influenza vaccine. V is TRBV15 and J is TRBJ2-5; D gene ambiguous. Sequencing used CD4+ T cells sorted from PBMCs, obtained around 25 months after vaccination. CDR3 region: CATSRDRLETQYF. The DNA of the CDR3 is TGTGCCACCAGCAGAGATAGGCTTGAGACCCAGTACTTC.